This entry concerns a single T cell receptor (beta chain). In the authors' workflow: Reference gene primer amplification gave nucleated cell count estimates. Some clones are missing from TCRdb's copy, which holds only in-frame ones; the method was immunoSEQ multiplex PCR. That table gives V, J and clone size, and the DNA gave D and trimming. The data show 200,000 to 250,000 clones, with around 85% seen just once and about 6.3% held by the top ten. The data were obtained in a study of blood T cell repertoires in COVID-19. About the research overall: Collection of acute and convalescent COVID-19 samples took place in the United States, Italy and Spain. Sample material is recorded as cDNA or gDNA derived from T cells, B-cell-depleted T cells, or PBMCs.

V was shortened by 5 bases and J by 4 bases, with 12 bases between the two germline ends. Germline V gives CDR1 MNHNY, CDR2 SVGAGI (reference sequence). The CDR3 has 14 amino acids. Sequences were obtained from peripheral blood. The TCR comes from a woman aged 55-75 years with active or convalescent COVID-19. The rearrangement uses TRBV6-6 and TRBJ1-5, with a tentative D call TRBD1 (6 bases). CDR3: CASSKQGANQPQHF. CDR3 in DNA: TGTGCCAGCAGTAAACAGGGAGCTAATCAGCCCCAGCATTTT.